What follows are 18 T cell receptor beta chains derived from one specimen sequenced in a study of identical twins. Via MiXCR, TCRdb re-called the 5' RACE reads, giving one row per CDR3 protein. The table shows hundreds of thousands of distinct CDR3 sequences, with around 20% occurring only once. In addition, the sample was reused for a study of T cells expressing NK-cell markers.

What was sequenced was PBMCs. Every receptor here comes from a woman aged 18-30 years in good health.

This clonotype occurred a few times. The rearrangement uses TRBV20-1 and TRBJ2-3; D not resolved. Per germline, CDR1 DFQATT and CDR2 SNEGSKA (reference sequence). The CDR3 loop spans 14 amino acids. Trimming pared 5 bases from V and 1 base from J, leaving 13 bases between. This chain's CDR3 is CSARFYPGTDTQYF. The CDR3 DNA reads as TGCAGTGCTCGTTTTTATCCCGGCACAGATACGCAGTATTTT.

This clonotype was seen more than once but under ten times. The chain uses TRBV5-1 and TRBJ2-3; D is ambiguous. Looked up from germline, CDR1 is SGHRS and CDR2 is YFSETQ. The CDR3 runs 14 residues. The V end lost 4 bases, the J end lost 0 bases, and 9 bases lay between the germline ends. CDR3 DNA: TGCGCCAGCAGCCCGGCGGCTAGCACAGATACGCAGTATTTT. It encodes CASSPAASTDTQYF. Complete variable domain (other parts from reference TRBV5-1 and TRBJ2-3): KAGVTQTPRYLIKTRGQQVTLSCSPISGHRSVSWYQQTPGQGLQFLFEYFSETQRNKGNFPGRFSGRQFSNSRSEMNVSTLELGDSALYLCASSPAASTDTQYFGPGTRLTVL.

The rearrangement joins TRBV5-1 to TRBJ2-1; a possible D gene is TRBD2 (6 bases). Germline loops: CDR1 SGHRS, CDR2 YFSETQ. V was shortened by 2 bases and J by 10 bases, with 22 bases between the two germline ends. The CDR3 is 16 residues long. CDR3 nucleotides: TGCGCCAGCAGCTTTTTCAACGGGGGAGCGACCCGCGAGCAGTTCTTC. It is translated as CASSFFNGGATREQFF. The variable domain in full, with the rest retrieved from reference TRBV5-1 and TRBJ2-1, is KAGVTQTPRYLIKTRGQQVTLSCSPISGHRSVSWYQQTPGQGLQFLFEYFSETQRNKGNFPGRFSGRQFSNSRSEMNVSTLELGDSALYLCASSFFNGGATREQFFGPGTRLTVL.

This clonotype has more than one count but fewer than ten. This sequence joins TRBV20-1 and TRBJ2-3, with 11 nucleotides matching TRBD2. Trimming at V came to 8 bases and at J to 1 base, leaving 5 bases not matched to a gene. The CDR3 consists of 14 residues. Looked up from germline, CDR1 is DFQATT and CDR2 is SNEGSKA (reference sequence). CDR3 amino acids: CSWVAGGRTDTQYF. As DNA, the CDR3 is TGCAGTTGGGTAGCGGGGGGGCGCACAGATACGCAGTATTTT.

This clonotype has a handful of counts. This chain links TRBV5-6 with TRBJ2-7; 9 bases line up with TRBD1. The CDR3 extends over 13 amino acids. V dropped 5 bases and J dropped 5; count of bases not matched to a gene: 5. In germline, CDR1 is SGHDT, CDR2 YYEEEE. CDR3 DNA sequence: TGTGCCAGCAGAGGGACAGGGCGGGACGAGCAGTACTTC. Its translation: CASRGTGRDEQYF. The full variable domain, in which reference TRBV5-6 and TRBJ2-7 provide the parts outside the CDR3, is DAGVTQSPTHLIKTRGQQVTLRCSPKSGHDTVSWYQQALGQGPQFIFQYYEEEERQRGNFPDRFSGHQFPNYSSELNVNALLLGDSALYLCASRGTGRDEQYFGPGTRLTVT.

This clonotype was detected once. V is TRBV12-3 or TRBV12-4 and J is TRBJ2-2; TRBD2 aligns across 9 bases. CDR3 size: 16 residues. Unmatched junction bases numbered 8, after V lost 5 bases and J lost 4 bases. The CDR3 is CASSRPAGGSTGELFF. The CDR3 DNA follows: TGTGCCAGCAGTCGCCCAGCGGGAGGTTCCACCGGGGAGCTGTTTTTT.

Ten or more counts support this clonotype. The chain links TRBV10-3 to TRBJ2-3; the match to TRBD2 covers 8 bases. The CDR3 runs 14 residues. Germline V gene data show CDR1 as ENHRY and CDR2 as SYGVKD. V lost 7 bases to trimming and J lost 4 bases; unmatched junction nucleotides: 7. This CDR3 is CAINFGTSSDTQYF. CDR3 nucleotide sequence: TGTGCCATCAATTTCGGGACTAGTTCAGATACGCAGTATTTT.

V and J are TRBV5-1 and TRBJ2-7; 11 bases agree with TRBD2. V was clipped by 4 bases and J by 0 bases; unmatched bases: 9. Germline V gives CDR1 SGHRS, CDR2 YFSETQ. The CDR3 totals 17 residues. The CDR3 protein is CASSVTSGGPSSYEQYF. In DNA, the CDR3 is TGCGCCAGCAGCGTCACTAGCGGGGGCCCAAGCTCCTACGAGCAGTACTTC.

The chain uses TRBV6-1 and TRBJ2-1; no reliable D call. This CDR3 has 14 residues. The V gene's germline CDR1 is MNHNS and CDR2 SASEGT. V lost 6 bases and J lost 5, with 14 bases in between. CDR3 in DNA: TGTGCCAGCAGCCAGGAGCCTGGCAACAATGAGCAGTTCTTC. Translation: CASSQEPGNNEQFF.

This clonotype was detected once. The V call is TRBV5-1, the J call TRBJ2-1; 11 nucleotides align to TRBD2. J was trimmed by 2 bases and V by 4 bases; bases with no gene match: 8. CDR3 length equals 17 residues. In germline, CDR1 is SGHRS, CDR2 YFSETQ. This chain's CDR3 is CASSHQPGLAAYNEQFF. The CDR3 DNA reads TGCGCCAGCAGCCACCAACCGGGACTAGCGGCCTACAATGAGCAGTTCTTC.

This clonotype was observed a few times. The V gene is TRBV7-2, the J gene TRBJ1-2, with D perhaps matching TRBD1 (5 bases). Trimming shortened V by 2 bases and J by 6 bases, and 10 bases separated the two germline ends. Germline lookup yields CDR1 SGHTA and CDR2 FQGNSA. The CDR3 is 13 amino acids. The CDR3 DNA sequence: TGTGCCAGCAGCTTAAGGGGCACAAATGGCTACACCTTC. Amino acids: CASSLRGTNGYTF.

This clonotype was picked up many times. The chain links TRBV10-2 to TRBJ1-2; D ambiguous. CDR1 and CDR2 (germline): WSHSY, SAAADI. Trimming took off 1 base at V and 4 bases at J, with 7 bases between the two ends. This CDR3 has 13 amino acids. CDR3 DNA: TGCGCCAGCAGTGAGTGTACTCTCTATGGCTACACCTTC. Amino acids: CASSECTLYGYTF.

The genes are TRBV20-1 and TRBJ2-5; 7 bases are shared with TRBD1. Germline V CDR1 and CDR2: DFQATT, SNEGSKA (reference sequence). The V and J ends lost 3 bases and 3 bases, in that order; junction bases with no gene match: 4. The CDR3 is 13 amino acids. CDR3 in DNA: TGCAGTGCTAGGACAGGGAGAGAAGAGACCCAGTACTTC. This gives the protein CSARTGREETQYF.

The chain employs TRBV11-2 and TRBJ1-1; D call uncertain. V gave up 2 bases and J gave up 2 bases, with 9 bases separating them. CDR1 is SGHAT, CDR2 FQNNGV, per germline. CDR3 length: 14 amino acids. The CDR3 DNA follows: TGTGCCAGCAGCTTAACTGTCTTCAACACTGAAGCTTTCTTT. Its protein is CASSLTVFNTEAFF.

CDR3 amino acids: CASSDMPRGLNSRGITGELFF. The CDR3 DNA is TGTGCCAGCAGTGACATGCCCCGTGGGCTGAATAGCCGGGGGATCACCGGGGAGCTGTTTTTT. The rearrangement uses TRBV2 and TRBJ2-2, with a tentative D call TRBD2 (6 bases). Per germline, CDR1 SNHLY and CDR2 FYNNEI. The CDR3 contains 21 residues. V lost 3 bases, J lost 4 bases, and 30 bases lay in between.

The chain is built from TRBV20-1 and TRBJ2-7; TRBD1 matches at 7 bases. The V segment lost 6 bases and the J segment 3 bases; nucleotides outside the gene matches: 5. Germline CDR1 DFQATT, CDR2 SNEGSKA (reference sequence). The CDR3 is 12 amino acids. In DNA form, the CDR3 reads TGCAGTGCCCAAGACAGGGACTACGAGCAGTACTTC. Protein: CSAQDRDYEQYF.

This clonotype was counted a few times. This sequence joins TRBV20-1 and TRBJ2-1, with D maybe TRBD2 (6 bases). The CDR3 is 14 amino acids. Germline assignment: CDR1 DFQATT and CDR2 SNEGSKA (reference sequence). The V and J ends lost 5 bases and 5 bases respectively, with 16 bases between them. CDR3 sequence reads: CSASSGRGDNEQFF. CDR3 nucleotides: TGCAGTGCTTCAAGCGGGCGAGGGGACAATGAGCAGTTCTTC.

The gene calls are TRBV20-1 and TRBJ2-7; 8 bases agree with TRBD1. The CDR3 totals 14 residues. Germline V gives CDR1 DFQATT, CDR2 SNEGSKA (reference sequence). The V gene end was trimmed by 2 bases and the J gene end by 4 bases; junction bases not matched to a gene: 7. CDR3 residues: CSARRGQGLYEQYF. In DNA form, the CDR3 reads TGCAGTGCTAGACGTGGACAGGGTTTGTACGAGCAGTACTTC.